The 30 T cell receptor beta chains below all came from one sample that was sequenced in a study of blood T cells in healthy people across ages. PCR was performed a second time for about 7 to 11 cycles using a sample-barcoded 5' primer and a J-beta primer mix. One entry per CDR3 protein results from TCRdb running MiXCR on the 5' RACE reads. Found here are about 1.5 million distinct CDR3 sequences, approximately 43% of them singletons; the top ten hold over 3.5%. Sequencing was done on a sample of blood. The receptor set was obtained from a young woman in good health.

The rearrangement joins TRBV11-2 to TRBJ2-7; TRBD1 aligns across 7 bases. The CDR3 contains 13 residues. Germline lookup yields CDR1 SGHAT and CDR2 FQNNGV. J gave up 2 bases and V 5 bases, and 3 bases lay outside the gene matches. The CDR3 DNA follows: TGTGCCAGCAGCGGGACAGAGCCCTACGAGCAGTACTTC. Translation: CASSGTEPYEQYF.

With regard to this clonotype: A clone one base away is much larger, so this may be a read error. DNA for the CDR3: TGCAGTGCTTCTCGTACACTCACCGAGCGGTACTTC. This translates into CSASRTLTERYF. The chain joins TRBV20-1 to TRBJ2-5, with no clear D. The CDR3 extends over 12 amino acids. Germline lookup yields CDR1 DFQATT and CDR2 SNEGSKA (reference sequence). V lost 5 bases and J lost 13, with 20 bases in between.

The CDR3 DNA follows: TGTGCCAGCAGCGCAGGGCTTGGGACGGCTAACTATGGCTACACCTTC. Protein product: CASSAGLGTANYGYTF. This rearrangement joins TRBV11-2 to TRBJ1-2; a possible D gene is TRBD1 (5 bases). Germline V lookup: CDR1 SGHAT, CDR2 FQNNGV. Between the trimmed V and J ends, which lost 5 bases and 0 bases, there was a span of 16 bases. This CDR3 comprises 16 residues.

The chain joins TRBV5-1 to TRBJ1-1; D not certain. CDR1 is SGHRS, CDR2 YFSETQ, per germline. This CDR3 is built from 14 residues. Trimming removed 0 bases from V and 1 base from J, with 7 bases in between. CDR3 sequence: CASSLGRPNTEAFF. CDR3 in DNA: TGCGCCAGCAGCTTGGGGCGGCCGAACACTGAAGCTTTCTTT. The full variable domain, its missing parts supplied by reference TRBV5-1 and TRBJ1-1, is KAGVTQTPRYLIKTRGQQVTLSCSPISGHRSVSWYQQTPGQGLQFLFEYFSETQRNKGNFPGRFSGRQFSNSRSEMNVSTLELGDSALYLCASSLGRPNTEAFFGQGTRLTVV.

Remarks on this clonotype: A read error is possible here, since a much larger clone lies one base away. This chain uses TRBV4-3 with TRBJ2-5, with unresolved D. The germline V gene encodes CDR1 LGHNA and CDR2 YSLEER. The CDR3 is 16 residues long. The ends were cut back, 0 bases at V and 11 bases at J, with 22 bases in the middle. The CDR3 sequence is CASSQDGYSPYNEQYF. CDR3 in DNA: TGCGCCAGCAGCCAAGATGGGTATTCGCCGTACAATGAGCAGTACTTC.

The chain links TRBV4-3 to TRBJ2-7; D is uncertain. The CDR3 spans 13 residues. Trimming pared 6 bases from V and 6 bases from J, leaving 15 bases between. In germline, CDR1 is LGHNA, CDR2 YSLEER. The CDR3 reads CASSPTLFGEQYF. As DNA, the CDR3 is TGCGCCAGCAGTCCGACTTTGTTTGGCGAGCAGTACTTC.

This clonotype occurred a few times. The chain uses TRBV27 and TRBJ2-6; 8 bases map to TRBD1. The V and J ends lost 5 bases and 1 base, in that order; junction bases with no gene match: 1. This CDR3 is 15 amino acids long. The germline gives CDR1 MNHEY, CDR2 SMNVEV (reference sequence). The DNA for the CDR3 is TGTGCCAGCAGTCGGGACAGGTCTGGGGCCAACGTCCTGACTTTC. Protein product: CASSRDRSGANVLTF.

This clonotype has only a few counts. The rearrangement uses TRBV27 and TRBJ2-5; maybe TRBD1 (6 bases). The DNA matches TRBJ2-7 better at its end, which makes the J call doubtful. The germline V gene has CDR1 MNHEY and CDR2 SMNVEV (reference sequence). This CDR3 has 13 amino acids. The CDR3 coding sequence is TGTGCCAGCAGTTCACCGGGACATTACGAGCAGTACTTC. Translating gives CASSSPGHYEQYF.

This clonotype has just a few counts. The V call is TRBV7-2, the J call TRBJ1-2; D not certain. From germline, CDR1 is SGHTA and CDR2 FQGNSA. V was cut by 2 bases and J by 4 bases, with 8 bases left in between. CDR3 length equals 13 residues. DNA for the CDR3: TGTGCCAGCAGCTTAAAGGGTAGCTATGGCTACACCTTC. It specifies CASSLKGSYGYTF.

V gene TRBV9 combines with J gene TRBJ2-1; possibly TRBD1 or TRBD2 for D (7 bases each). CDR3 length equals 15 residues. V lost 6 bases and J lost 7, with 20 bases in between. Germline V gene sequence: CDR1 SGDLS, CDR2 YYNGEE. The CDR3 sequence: CASTRGRALGNEQFF. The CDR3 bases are TGTGCCAGCACCAGGGGGAGGGCCCTGGGGAATGAGCAGTTCTTC.

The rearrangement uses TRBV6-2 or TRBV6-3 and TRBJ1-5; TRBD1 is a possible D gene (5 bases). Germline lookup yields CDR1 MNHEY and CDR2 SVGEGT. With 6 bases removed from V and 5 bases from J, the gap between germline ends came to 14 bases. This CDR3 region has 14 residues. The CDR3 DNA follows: TGTGCCAGCAGATCGGGACGGCCGGATCAGCCCCAGCATTTT. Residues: CASRSGRPDQPQHF.

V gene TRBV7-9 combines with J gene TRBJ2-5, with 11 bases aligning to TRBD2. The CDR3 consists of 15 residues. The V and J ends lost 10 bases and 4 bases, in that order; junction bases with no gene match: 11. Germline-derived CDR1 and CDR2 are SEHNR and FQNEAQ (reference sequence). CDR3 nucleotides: TGTGCCACGGGAAGGACTAGCGGGCCCAGAGAGACCCAGTACTTC. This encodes CATGRTSGPRETQYF.

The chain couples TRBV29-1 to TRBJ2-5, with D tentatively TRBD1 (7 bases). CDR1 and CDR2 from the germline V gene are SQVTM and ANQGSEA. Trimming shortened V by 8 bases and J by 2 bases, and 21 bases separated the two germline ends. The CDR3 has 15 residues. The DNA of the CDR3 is TGCAGCTTAACAGAGGGGGCGGGATTTCAAGAGACCCAGTACTTC. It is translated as CSLTEGAGFQETQYF.

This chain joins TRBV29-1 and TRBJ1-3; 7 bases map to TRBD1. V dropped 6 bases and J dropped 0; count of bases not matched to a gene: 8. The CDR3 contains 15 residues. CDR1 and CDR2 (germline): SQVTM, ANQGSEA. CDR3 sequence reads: CSVSPRGDSGNTIYF. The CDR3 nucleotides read TGCAGCGTGTCCCCCAGGGGGGACTCTGGAAACACCATATATTTT.

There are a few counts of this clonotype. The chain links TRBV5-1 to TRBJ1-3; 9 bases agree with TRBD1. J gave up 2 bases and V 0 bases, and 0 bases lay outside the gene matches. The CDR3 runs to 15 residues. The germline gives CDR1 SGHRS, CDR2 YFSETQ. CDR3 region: CASSLGDRAGNTIYF. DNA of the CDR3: TGCGCCAGCAGCTTGGGGGACAGGGCTGGAAACACCATATATTTT. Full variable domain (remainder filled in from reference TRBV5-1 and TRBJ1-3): KAGVTQTPRYLIKTRGQQVTLSCSPISGHRSVSWYQQTPGQGLQFLFEYFSETQRNKGNFPGRFSGRQFSNSRSEMNVSTLELGDSALYLCASSLGDRAGNTIYFGEGSWLTVV.

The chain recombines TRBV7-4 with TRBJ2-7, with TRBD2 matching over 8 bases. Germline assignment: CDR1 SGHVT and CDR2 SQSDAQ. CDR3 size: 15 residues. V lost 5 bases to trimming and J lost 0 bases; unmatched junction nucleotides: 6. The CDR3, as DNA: TGTGCCAGCAGCCACGGGGGGGTCCTCTCCTACGAGCAGTACTTC. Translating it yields CASSHGGVLSYEQYF. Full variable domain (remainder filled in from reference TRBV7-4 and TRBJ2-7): GAGVSQSPRYKVAKRGRDVALRCDSISGHVTLYWYRQTLGQGSEVLTYSQSDAQRDKSGRPSGRFSAERPERSVSTLKIQRTEQGDSAVYLCASSHGGVLSYEQYFGPGTRLTVT.

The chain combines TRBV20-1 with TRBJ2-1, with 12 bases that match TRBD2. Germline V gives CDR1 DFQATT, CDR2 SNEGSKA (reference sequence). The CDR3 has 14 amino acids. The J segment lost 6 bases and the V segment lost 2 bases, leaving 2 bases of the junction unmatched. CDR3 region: CSARLAGGPNEQFF. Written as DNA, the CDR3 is TGCAGTGCTAGACTAGCGGGAGGGCCCAATGAGCAGTTCTTC.

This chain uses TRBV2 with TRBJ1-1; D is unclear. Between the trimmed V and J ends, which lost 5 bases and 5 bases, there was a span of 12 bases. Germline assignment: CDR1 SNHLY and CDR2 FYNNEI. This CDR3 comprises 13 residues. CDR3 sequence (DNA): TGTGCCAGCAGTAAAGATACGAAGACTGAAGCTTTCTTT. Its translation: CASSKDTKTEAFF.

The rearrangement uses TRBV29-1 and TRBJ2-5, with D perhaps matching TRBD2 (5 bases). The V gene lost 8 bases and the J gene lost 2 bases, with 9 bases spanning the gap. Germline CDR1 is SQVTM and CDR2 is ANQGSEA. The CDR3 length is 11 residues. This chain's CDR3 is CSTGVQETQYF. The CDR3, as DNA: TGCAGCACCGGGGTTCAAGAGACCCAGTACTTC.

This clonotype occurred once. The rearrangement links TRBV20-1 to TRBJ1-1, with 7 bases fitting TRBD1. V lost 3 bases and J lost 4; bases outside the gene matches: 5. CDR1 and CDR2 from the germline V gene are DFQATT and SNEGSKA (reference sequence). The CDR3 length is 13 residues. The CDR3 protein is CSARVTGTTEAFF. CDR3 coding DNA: TGCAGTGCTAGGGTGACAGGGACCACTGAAGCTTTCTTT.

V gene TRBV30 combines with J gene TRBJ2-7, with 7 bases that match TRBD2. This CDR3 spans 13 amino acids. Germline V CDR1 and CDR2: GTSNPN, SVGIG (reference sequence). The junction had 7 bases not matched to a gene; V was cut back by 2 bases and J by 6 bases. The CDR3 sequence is CAWSPLGEGEQYF. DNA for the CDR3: TGTGCCTGGAGTCCACTCGGGGAGGGCGAGCAGTACTTC.

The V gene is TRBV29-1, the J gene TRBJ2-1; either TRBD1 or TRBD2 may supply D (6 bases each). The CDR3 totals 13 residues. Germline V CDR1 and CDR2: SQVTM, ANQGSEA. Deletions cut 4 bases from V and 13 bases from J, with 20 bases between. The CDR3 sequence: CSVGGAVVETQFF. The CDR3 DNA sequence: TGCAGCGTTGGGGGGGCGGTCGTGGAGACCCAGTTCTTC.

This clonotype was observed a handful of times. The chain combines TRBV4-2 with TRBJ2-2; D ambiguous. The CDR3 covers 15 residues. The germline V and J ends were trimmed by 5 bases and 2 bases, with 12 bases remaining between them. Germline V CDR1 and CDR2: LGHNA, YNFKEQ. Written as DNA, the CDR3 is TGTGCCAGCAGCTTCGACCGCGCCAACACCGGGGAGCTGTTTTTT. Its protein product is CASSFDRANTGELFF.

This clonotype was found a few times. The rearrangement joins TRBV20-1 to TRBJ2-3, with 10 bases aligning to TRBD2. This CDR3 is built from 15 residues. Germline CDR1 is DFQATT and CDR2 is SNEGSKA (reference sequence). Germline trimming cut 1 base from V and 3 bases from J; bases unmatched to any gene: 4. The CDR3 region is CSARGLAGETDTQYF. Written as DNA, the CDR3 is TGCAGTGCTAGAGGCCTAGCGGGAGAGACAGATACGCAGTATTTT.

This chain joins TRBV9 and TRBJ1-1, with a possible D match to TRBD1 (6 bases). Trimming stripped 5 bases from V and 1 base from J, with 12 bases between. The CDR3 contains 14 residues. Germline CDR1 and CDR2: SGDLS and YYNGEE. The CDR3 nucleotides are TGTGCCAGCAGGACAGGACGGACGAACACTGAAGCTTTCTTT. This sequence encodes CASRTGRTNTEAFF. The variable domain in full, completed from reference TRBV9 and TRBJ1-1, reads DSGVTQTPKHLITATGQRVTLRCSPRSGDLSVYWYQQSLDQGLQFLIQYYNGEERAKGNILERFSAQQFPDLHSELNLSSLELGDSALYFCASRTGRTNTEAFFGQGTRLTVV.

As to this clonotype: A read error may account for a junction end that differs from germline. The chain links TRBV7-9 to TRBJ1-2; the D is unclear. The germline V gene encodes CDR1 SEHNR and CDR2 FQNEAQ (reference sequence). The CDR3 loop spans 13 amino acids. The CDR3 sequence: CAGSLVSPYGYTF. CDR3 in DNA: TGTGCCGGCAGCTTAGTGTCCCCCTATGGCTACACCTTC.

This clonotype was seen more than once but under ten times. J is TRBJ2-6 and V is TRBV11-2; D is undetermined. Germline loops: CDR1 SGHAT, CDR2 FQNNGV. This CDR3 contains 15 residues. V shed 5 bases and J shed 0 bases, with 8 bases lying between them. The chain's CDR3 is CASSEWTSGANVLTF. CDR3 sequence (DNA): TGTGCCAGCAGCGAATGGACCTCTGGGGCCAACGTCCTGACTTTC. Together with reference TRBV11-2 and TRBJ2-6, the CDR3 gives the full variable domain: EAGVAQSPRYKIIEKRQSVAFWCNPISGHATLYWYQQILGQGPKLLIQFQNNGVVDDSQLPKDRFSAERLKGVDSTLKIQPAKLEDSAVYLCASSEWTSGANVLTFGAGSRLTVL.

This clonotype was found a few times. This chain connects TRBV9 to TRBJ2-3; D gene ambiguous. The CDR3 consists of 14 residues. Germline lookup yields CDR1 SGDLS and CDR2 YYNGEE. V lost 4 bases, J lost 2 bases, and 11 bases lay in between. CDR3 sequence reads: CASSIRAYTDTQYF. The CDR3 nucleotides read TGTGCCAGCAGCATCCGGGCCTACACAGATACGCAGTATTTT.

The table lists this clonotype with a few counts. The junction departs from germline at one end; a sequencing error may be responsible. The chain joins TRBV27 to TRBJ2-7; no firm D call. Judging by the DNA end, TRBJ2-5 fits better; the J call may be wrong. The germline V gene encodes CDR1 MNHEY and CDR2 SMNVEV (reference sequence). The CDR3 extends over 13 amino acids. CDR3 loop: CASSLSRQGTQYF. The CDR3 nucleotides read TGTGCCAGCAGTTTAAGCAGGCAAGGGACCCAGTACTTC.

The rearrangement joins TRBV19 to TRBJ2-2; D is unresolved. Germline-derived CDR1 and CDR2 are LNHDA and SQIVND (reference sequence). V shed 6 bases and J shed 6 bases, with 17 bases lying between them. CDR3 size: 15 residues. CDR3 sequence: CASRFDPAIPGELFF. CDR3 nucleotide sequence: TGTGCCAGTAGATTCGATCCGGCCATACCCGGGGAGCTGTTTTTT.